This T cell receptor beta chain was captured by sequencing in a study of response to subunit inactivated influenza vaccine. This clonotype was counted only a few times. Germline CDR1 reads SGHTA; CDR2 reads FQGNSA. The length of the CDR3 is 15 residues. Trimming pared 0 bases from V and 6 bases from J, leaving 13 bases between. Using its own MiXCR run on the RT-PCR reads, TCRdb lists one record per CDR3 protein. This table has about 610,000 distinct CDR3 sequences, approximately 14% appearing once. Material: PBMCs from blood, obtained roughly 12 days after vaccination. This TCR came from a man over 45 who received an inactivated influenza vaccine. The chain is built from TRBV7-2 and TRBJ2-3; tentatively, D is TRBD1 (6 bases). CDR3 sequence: CASSLAPGARDTQYF. CDR3 DNA: TGTGCCAGCAGCTTAGCGCCAGGGGCACGGGATACGCAGTATTTT.